This entry is about one TCR beta chain. Its antigen is still unknown. This CDR3 region has 14 residues. J gave up 2 bases and V 5 bases, and 9 bases lay outside the gene matches. Germline loops: CDR1 DFQATT, CDR2 SNEGSKA (reference sequence). Each CDR3 protein gets one entry after TCRdb re-called the 5' RACE reads with MiXCR. Among nearly 900,000 distinct CDR3 sequences listed, 9% to 15% were seen once. The data belong to a study of identical twins. Findings of the study overall: Excess twin sharing in beta out-of-frame sequences was weaker.

These same records also appear under a second study, on yellow fever vaccine responses in identical twins. Turning to that study: Twins' vaccine T cell responses were reported to seem partly convergent and partly personalized.

This rearrangement joins TRBV20-1 to TRBJ2-7; TRBD2 matches 7 bases. The receptor was derived from a woman younger than 35 in good health. Sequenced input: PBMCs. CDR3 nucleotides: TGCAGTGCTTCCCCCAGCGGGACTACCTACGAGCAGTACTTC. It encodes CSASPSGTTYEQYF.